These 32 T cell receptor beta chains originate from one sample sequenced in a study of CD8 T cells in ankylosing spondylitis. These receptors have no known antigen. TCRdb itself ran the 5' RACE reads through MiXCR, one entry per CDR3 protein. Here the sample spans about 800,000 distinct CDR3 sequences, approximately 10% being singletons. Study conclusions and caveats: In ankylosing spondylitis blood, a motif of about 8 highly homologous TCR beta variants appeared characteristic.

What was sequenced was blood, either unsorted or a sorted T cell fraction (not recorded which). These receptors came from a male donor with ankylosing spondylitis.

The chain carries TRBV3-1 and TRBJ2-4; 7 nucleotides match TRBD2. V was pared by 0 bases and J by 5 bases, with 13 bases of the junction left unmatched. The CDR3 consists of 18 residues. The germline V gene encodes CDR1 LGHDT and CDR2 YNNKEL (reference sequence). The CDR3 coding sequence is TGTGCCAGCAGCCAAGACTACGGGGGGAAGCAGTGGGAAAACATTCAGTACTTC. This encodes CASSQDYGGKQWENIQYF.

CDR3 sequence (DNA): TGTGCCATCTATAGCGGGAGATTGTCAGATACGCAGTATTTT. Translation: CAIYSGRLSDTQYF. The chain joins TRBV10-3 to TRBJ2-3, with 9 positions matching TRBD2. The V segment lost 8 bases and the J segment 4 bases; nucleotides outside the gene matches: 7. The CDR3 has 14 amino acids. The V gene's germline CDR1 is ENHRY and CDR2 SYGVKD.

The chain couples TRBV18 to TRBJ2-3; no clear D gene. V dropped 4 bases and J dropped 6 bases, with 14 bases sitting between them. The CDR3 length is 14 residues. Germline CDR1 and CDR2: KGHSH and LQKENI. In DNA form, the CDR3 reads TGTGCCAGCTCACTAGGGTCTATTGGGGATACGCAGTATTTT. Translation gives CASSLGSIGDTQYF.

The chain recombines TRBV7-9 with TRBJ1-2; perhaps TRBD1 as D (5 bases). V was shortened by 5 bases and J by 8 bases, with 21 bases between the two germline ends. The CDR3 spans 15 residues. Looked up from germline, CDR1 is SEHNR and CDR2 is FQNEAQ (reference sequence). This CDR3 reads CASSLLGPGGGGYTF. CDR3 nucleotides: TGTGCCAGCAGCCTCCTGGGGCCCGGCGGCGGAGGCTACACCTTC.

The V and J genes are TRBV5-1 and TRBJ1-1, with 8 bases matching TRBD1. The CDR3 is 13 residues long. Germline V gives CDR1 SGHRS, CDR2 YFSETQ. V was clipped by 4 bases and J by 3 bases; unmatched bases: 2. CDR3 amino acids: CASSADRDTEAFF. CDR3 DNA: TGCGCCAGCAGCGCGGACAGGGACACTGAAGCTTTCTTT.

This clonotype came up many times. The CDR3 sequence: CASSVMGQGDEQFF. CDR3 bases: TGTGCCAGCAGCGTAATGGGACAGGGGGATGAGCAGTTCTTC. V gene TRBV9 combines with J gene TRBJ2-1, with TRBD1 matching 11 bases. Germline values: CDR1 SGDLS, CDR2 YYNGEE. After removal of 1 base from V and 8 bases from J, the junction contained 2 bases not matched to a gene. The CDR3 sequence is 14 residues long.

The V and J genes are TRBV25-1 and TRBJ2-5, with D maybe TRBD2 (6 bases). This CDR3 spans 12 amino acids. The germline V gene has CDR1 MGHDK and CDR2 SYGVNS. V gave up 8 bases and J gave up 5 bases, with 12 bases separating them. DNA for the CDR3: TGTGCCAGCGGCCGGGGGATCGAGACCCAGTACTTC. Amino acid sequence: CASGRGIETQYF.

The rearrangement joins TRBV6-1 to TRBJ1-3; D is unclear. The germline gives CDR1 MNHNS, CDR2 SASEGT. Trimming removed 7 bases from V and 0 bases from J, with 10 bases in between. The CDR3 covers 14 residues. CDR3 amino acids: CASKRQTSGNTIYF. The CDR3 DNA follows: TGTGCCAGCAAGCGGCAAACCTCTGGAAACACCATATATTTT.

The rearrangement uses TRBV29-1 and TRBJ1-4, with no clear D. Deletions cut 4 bases from V and 2 bases from J, with 8 bases between. CDR1 is SQVTM and CDR2 is ANQGSEA in the germline V gene. The CDR3 is 13 amino acids. As DNA, the CDR3 is TGCAGCGTTGGGTTGCAGACTAATGAAAAACTGTTTTTT. This sequence encodes CSVGLQTNEKLFF.

The chain joins TRBV20-1 to TRBJ2-1; the D is unclear. V lost 4 bases and J 5 bases, leaving 15 bases between the germline ends. Germline V CDR1 and CDR2: DFQATT, SNEGSKA (reference sequence). The CDR3 consists of 14 residues. The CDR3 loop reads CSAKSRYSNNEQFF. In nucleotides, the CDR3 is TGCAGTGCTAAATCTAGGTACTCTAACAATGAGCAGTTCTTC.

The chain combines TRBV2 with TRBJ2-7; weak D call: TRBD1 (5 bases). Trimming left V 5 bases short and J 6 bases short, with 17 bases between. This CDR3 has 14 amino acids. Germline assignment: CDR1 SNHLY and CDR2 FYNNEI. The CDR3 DNA is TGTGCCAGCAGTCCGACAGTAAGTGTCGCCGAGCAGTACTTC. As protein: CASSPTVSVAEQYF.

This clonotype was recorded many times. The rearrangement uses TRBV20-1 and TRBJ1-2; no reliable D call. Looked up from germline, CDR1 is DFQATT and CDR2 is SNEGSKA (reference sequence). V lost 6 bases and J lost 1, with 21 bases in between. CDR3 length: 16 amino acids. The CDR3 coding sequence is TGCAGTGCGACGACGGGGTTGTGGGAGCTTAACTATGGCTACACCTTC. Translating gives CSATTGLWELNYGYTF.

This rearrangement joins TRBV6-5 to TRBJ2-5; no reliable D call. This CDR3 is built from 15 residues. CDR1 and CDR2 (germline): MNHEY, SVGAGI. V dropped 0 bases and J dropped 1 base, with 9 bases sitting between them. The CDR3 DNA is TGTGCCAGCAGTTACTCGGGTGTGCCCCAAGAGACCCAGTACTTC. Residues: CASSYSGVPQETQYF.

This clonotype was observed a few times. CDR3 residues: CASSYFSTGPETQYF. The CDR3 nucleotides read TGTGCCAGCAGTTACTTCAGCACGGGACCAGAGACCCAGTACTTC. J is TRBJ2-5 and V is TRBV6-2 or TRBV6-3; TRBD1 or TRBD2 may be the D gene (5 bases each). This CDR3 has 15 amino acids. V was shortened by 1 base and J by 4 bases, with 13 bases between the two germline ends. Germline CDR1 is MNHEY and CDR2 is SVGEGT.

This clonotype came up many times. In nucleotides, the CDR3 is TGTGCCACCAGCAAAAATGAAAAACTGTTTTTT. Protein: CATSKNEKLFF. This chain connects TRBV15 to TRBJ1-4; the D is unclear. The CDR3 is 11 residues long. Trimming shortened V by 4 bases and J by 5 bases, and 2 bases separated the two germline ends. Germline CDR1 LNHNV, CDR2 YYDKDF (reference sequence).

The J gene is TRBJ2-7, the V gene TRBV30; D remains unclear. This CDR3 has 13 amino acids. Per germline, CDR1 GTSNPN and CDR2 SVGIG (reference sequence). V gave up 1 base and J gave up 7 bases, with 14 bases separating them. CDR3 in amino acids: CAWSEDGFGEQYF. CDR3 sequence (DNA): TGTGCCTGGAGTGAGGACGGGTTCGGGGAGCAGTACTTC.

This clonotype was detected a few times. The chain uses TRBV6-1 and TRBJ2-1, with 8 nucleotides matching TRBD2. J lost 4 bases, V lost 6 bases, and 14 bases had no gene match. In germline, CDR1 is MNHNS, CDR2 SASEGT. The CDR3 has 17 amino acids. CDR3 nucleotide sequence: TGTGCCAGCAGCCCTCACCCAAGCGGGGGCCGGTACAATGAGCAGTTCTTC. Amino acid sequence: CASSPHPSGGRYNEQFF.

This clonotype was seen many times. The rearrangement joins TRBV4-2 to TRBJ1-1, with TRBD1 identical over 9 bases. With 4 bases clipped from V and 5 bases from J, the junction kept 8 bases outside the gene matches. Germline V gene data show CDR1 as LGHNA and CDR2 as YNFKEQ. CDR3 length equals 15 residues. In nucleotides, the CDR3 is TGTGCCAGCAGCCCGCCGGGACAGGGCAGTACTGAAGCTTTCTTT. Protein: CASSPPGQGSTEAFF.

This clonotype was counted a few times. The gene calls are TRBV7-9 and TRBJ1-2; no firm D call. V was cut by 0 bases and J by 8 bases, with 13 bases left in between. From germline, CDR1 is SEHNR and CDR2 FQNEAQ (reference sequence). The CDR3 is 14 residues long. Written as DNA, the CDR3 is TGTGCCAGCAGCTTAGCGGTAGGGTCGGCCGGCTACACCTTC. Its protein is CASSLAVGSAGYTF.

The chain is built from TRBV28 and TRBJ1-1; no definite D call. This CDR3 contains 15 residues. Trimming cost V 5 bases and J 1 base, with 14 bases left between them. The germline V gene has CDR1 MDHEN and CDR2 SYDVKM. CDR3 sequence reads: CASSTRRAPNTEAFF. As DNA, the CDR3 is TGTGCCAGCAGTACGCGTCGGGCGCCGAACACTGAAGCTTTCTTT.

This clonotype showed up just a few times. The chain joins TRBV7-3 to TRBJ2-7; possibly TRBD1 or TRBD2 for D (5 bases each). CDR3 length: 14 amino acids. Trimming pared 1 base from V and 2 bases from J, leaving 9 bases between. Germline lookup yields CDR1 SGHTA and CDR2 FQGTGA. DNA for the CDR3: TGTGCCAGCAGCTTAAAAGGGGACCCCTACGAGCAGTACTTC. Translated, it gives CASSLKGDPYEQYF.

In this sample, this clonotype turned up a few times. The CDR3 region is CSASTPGQGWAGQFF. CDR3 DNA: TGCAGTGCTTCTACCCCGGGACAGGGATGGGCAGGGCAGTTCTTC. This sequence joins TRBV20-1 and TRBJ2-1, with 9 bases that match TRBD1. V lost 5 bases, J lost 12 bases, and 17 bases stayed unmatched. Per the germline V gene, CDR1 is DFQATT and CDR2 is SNEGSKA (reference sequence). There are 15 residues in the CDR3.

This clonotype was seen ten or more times. The gene calls are TRBV29-1 and TRBJ2-1; D may correspond to TRBD1 or TRBD2 (5 bases each). V lost 5 bases to trimming and J lost 2 bases, with 10 bases between them. Germline loops: CDR1 SQVTM, CDR2 ANQGSEA. This CDR3 contains 13 residues. CDR3 DNA sequence: TGCAGCGTTAAGAGGGGAACCTACAATGAGCAGTTCTTC. Translation gives CSVKRGTYNEQFF.

The gene calls are TRBV5-1 and TRBJ2-5; 7 bases agree with TRBD2. V trimming: 3 bases; J trimming: 4 bases; junction bases outside the gene matches: 9. The CDR3 consists of 15 residues. Germline CDR1 is SGHRS and CDR2 is YFSETQ. CDR3 loop: CASSSTGGGSETQYF. Written as DNA, the CDR3 is TGCGCCAGCAGCTCCACGGGGGGAGGGTCAGAGACCCAGTACTTC.

The rearrangement links TRBV5-1 to TRBJ2-1, with 13 positions matching TRBD2. Germline V gene data show CDR1 as SGHRS and CDR2 as YFSETQ. The ends lost 0 bases at V and 5 bases at J; junction bases unmatched: 5. The CDR3 spans 17 residues. The CDR3 nucleotides are TGCGCCAGCAGCTTGGCCGGACTAGCGGGAGCTAACAATGAGCAGTTCTTC. Encoded protein: CASSLAGLAGANNEQFF.

This clonotype appeared a few times. The chain links TRBV6-6 to TRBJ1-1, with 8 nucleotides matching TRBD1. The V segment lost 2 bases and the J segment 10 bases; nucleotides outside the gene matches: 6. CDR1 and CDR2 from the germline V gene are MNHNY and SVGAGI (reference sequence). This CDR3 is built from 13 residues. The DNA of the CDR3 is TGTGCCAGCAGTTACGGCAGGGGGCGCGTAGCTTTCTTT. Its protein product is CASSYGRGRVAFF.

This clonotype was counted many times. The CDR3 bases are TGTGCCAGCAGCTGGTCGCCATACGAGCAGTACTTC. This translates into CASSWSPYEQYF. The rearrangement links TRBV6-2 or TRBV6-3 to TRBJ2-7; no reliable D call. The CDR3 extends over 12 amino acids. Trimming took off 6 bases at V and 4 bases at J, with 10 bases between the two ends. CDR1 is MNHEY, CDR2 SVGEGT, per germline.

This rearrangement joins TRBV5-1 to TRBJ1-1; tentative D call: TRBD1 (6 bases). Between the trimmed V and J ends, which lost 3 bases and 0 bases, there was a span of 9 bases. The CDR3 has 14 residues. Germline V gene sequence: CDR1 SGHRS, CDR2 YFSETQ. The CDR3 loop is CASSWDKMNTEAFF. CDR3 coding DNA: TGCGCCAGCAGCTGGGACAAAATGAACACTGAAGCTTTCTTT.

This clonotype was recorded many times. The chain uses TRBV29-1 and TRBJ2-1; the match to TRBD1 covers 11 bases. The J segment lost 6 bases and the V segment lost 8 bases, leaving 9 bases of the junction unmatched. The CDR3 is made up of 14 amino acids. The germline gives CDR1 SQVTM, CDR2 ANQGSEA. The CDR3 is CSTRTGGLGNEQFF. In DNA form, the CDR3 reads TGCAGCACCAGGACAGGGGGCTTGGGCAATGAGCAGTTCTTC.

This clonotype was detected only a few times. V is TRBV7-2 and J is TRBJ2-2; 8 bases fit TRBD1. Germline CDR1 reads SGHTA; CDR2 reads FQGNSA. This CDR3 has 15 amino acids. V was clipped by 4 bases and J by 7 bases; unmatched bases: 8. CDR3 residues: CASSSRQGIIGELFF. The CDR3 nucleotides are TGTGCCAGCAGCTCCCGACAGGGGATAATCGGGGAGCTGTTTTTT.

This clonotype was seen a few times. The J gene is TRBJ2-3, the V gene TRBV20-1, with D possibly TRBD2 on 6 matching bases. Trimming pared 6 bases from V and 6 bases from J, leaving 16 bases between. The germline V gene has CDR1 DFQATT and CDR2 SNEGSKA (reference sequence). The CDR3 sequence is 13 residues long. The CDR3 DNA is TGCAGTGCACCTTGGGCGGGGACCGATACGCAGTATTTT. Translating it yields CSAPWAGTDTQYF.

A few counts support this clonotype. CDR3 nucleotide sequence: TGCGCCAGCAGCTTGGAGGGACTTCCGAACACCGGGGAGCTGTTTTTT. It specifies CASSLEGLPNTGELFF. The chain carries TRBV5-1 and TRBJ2-2; tentative D call: TRBD2 (6 bases). V was shortened by 0 bases and J by 0 bases, with 9 bases between the two germline ends. The CDR3 loop spans 16 amino acids. Germline V CDR1 and CDR2: SGHRS, YFSETQ.